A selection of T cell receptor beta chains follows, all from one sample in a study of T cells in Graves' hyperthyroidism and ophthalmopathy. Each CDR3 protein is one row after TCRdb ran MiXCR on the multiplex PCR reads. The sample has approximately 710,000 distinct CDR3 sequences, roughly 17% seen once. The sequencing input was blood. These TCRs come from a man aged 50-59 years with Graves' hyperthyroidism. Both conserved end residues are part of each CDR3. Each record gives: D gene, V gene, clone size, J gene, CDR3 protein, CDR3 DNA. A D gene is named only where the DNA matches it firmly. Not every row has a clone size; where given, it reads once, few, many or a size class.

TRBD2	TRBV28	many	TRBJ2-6	CASSLGTSGSGANVLTF	TGTGCCAGCAGTTTAGGGACTAGCGGCTCTGGGGCCAACGTCCTGACTTTC
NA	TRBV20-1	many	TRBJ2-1	CSARVRGGYYNEQFF	TGCAGTGCTAGAGTCCGAGGCGGGTATTACAATGAGCAGTTCTTC
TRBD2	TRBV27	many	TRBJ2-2	CASSFYSGRANTGELFF	TGTGCCAGCAGTTTCTATAGCGGGAGGGCGAACACCGGGGAGCTGTTTTTT
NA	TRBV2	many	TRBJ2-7	CASSDLGPQYEQYF	TGTGCCAGCAGCGACCTCGGGCCTCAGTACGAGCAGTACTTC
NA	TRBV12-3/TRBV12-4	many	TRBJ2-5	CASRSGNQETQYF	TGTGCCAGCAGATCCGGGAACCAAGAGACCCAGTACTTC
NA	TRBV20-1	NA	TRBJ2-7	CSAREAGIPSYEQYF	TGCAGTGCTAGAGAAGCCGGGATACCATCCTACGAGCAGTACTTC
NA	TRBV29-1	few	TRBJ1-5	CSVESGANSNQPQHF	TGCAGCGTTGAATCGGGGGCAAATAGCAATCAGCCCCAGCATTTT
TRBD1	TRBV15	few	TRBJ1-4	CATSREGQGYEKLFF	TGTGCCACCAGCAGAGAAGGACAGGGATACGAAAAACTGTTTTTT
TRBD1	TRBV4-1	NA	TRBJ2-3	CASSQDGTGRPTDTQYF	TGCGCCAGCAGCCAAGATGGGACAGGGCGACCCACAGATACGCAGTATTTT
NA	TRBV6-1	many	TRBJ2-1	CASSPGYYNEQFF	TGTGCCAGCAGCCCAGGGTACTACAATGAGCAGTTCTTC